This T cell receptor (beta chain) emerged from a study of T cells expressing NK-cell markers. As for the study in general: Researchers got TCR beta repertoires out of sorted CD3+CD56+NKG2C+, CD3+CD56+NKG2C- and CD3+CD56-NKG2C+ T cells. Whole-study findings and limits: Researchers report these clonotypes also headed the CD3+CD56-NKG2C+ fraction in a few donors. Dominant NKG2C+ clonotypes made up about 1.0-8% of CD8+ T cells in a handful of donors.

Regarding this clonotype: The antigen is not known.

The authors generated TCR beta cDNA through 5'RACE template switching with UMIs. Each CDR3 protein gets one entry in TCRdb, which reprocessed the 5' RACE reads and gives no DNA. The sample table sets out fewer than 400,000 distinct CDR3 sequences. The CDR3 spans 16 residues. Germline V gives CDR1 SGHTA, CDR2 FQGTGA. The chain is built from TRBV7-3 and TRBJ2-2; TCRdb picks TRBD1, but there is no DNA to check that call. The clonotype originates from a man between 18 and 69 years old in good health. Sequencing was carried out using blood T cells: a sorted CD56 or NKG2C T cell subset, CD4+ or CD8+ T cells, or bulk PBMC T cells (not recorded which). The CDR3 loop reads CASSKTGTMNTGELFF.